A single sample gave rise to the 30 T cell receptor beta chains below, sequenced in a study of shared clonotypes between healthy human individuals (TCRdb year 2020). The method was the immunoSEQ multiplex PCR assay. TCRdb stores this immuneACCESS table with in-frame sequences only. Part of the clones is absent; in the studies checked, under half of the shortfall reflects unresolved V genes, and no reason is known for the rest. In all, the sample holds more than 150,000 clones, and around 63% of those were seen once. Roughly a tenth of the sample rests with the top ten. Sample: memory CD4+ T cells sorted from blood. Sample cell subset or site, as interpreted from the label and publication: CD45RA-negative fraction. These receptors were taken from a man aged 30-40 years in good health.

Here the CDR3 DNA reads TGTGCCAGCAGCTACGGGACATTACAAGAGACCCAGTACTTC. Protein: CASSYGTLQETQYF. V usage is TRBV7-9 and J usage is TRBJ2-5; perhaps TRBD1 as D (6 bases). Germline values: CDR1 SEHNR, CDR2 FQNEAQ (reference sequence). The CDR3 covers 14 residues. The ends were cut back, 4 bases at V and 2 bases at J, with 11 bases in the middle.

V is TRBV5-4 and J is TRBJ1-1; 7 bases map to TRBD1. The V gene's germline CDR1 is SGHNT and CDR2 YYREEE (reference sequence). The CDR3 extends over 16 amino acids. V shed 4 bases, J shed 0 bases, and the junction held 9 bases outside the gene matches. The CDR3 nucleotides read TGTGCCAGCAGCAGTGGCAGGGGGGGGATGAACACTGAAGCTTTCTTT. Amino acid sequence: CASSSGRGGMNTEAFF.

The chain uses TRBV4-1 and TRBJ2-1; D gene unclear. Germline CDR1 is MGHRA and CDR2 is YSYEKL. The CDR3 is made up of 15 amino acids. V dropped 0 bases and J dropped 0 bases, with 6 bases sitting between them. CDR3 in DNA: TGCGCCAGCAGCCAAGACCCTAGCTCCTACAATGAGCAGTTCTTC. It translates to CASSQDPSSYNEQFF.

This chain links TRBV9 with TRBJ1-4; TRBD1 is a possible D gene (6 bases). Germline-derived CDR1 and CDR2 are SGDLS and YYNGEE. The CDR3 has 15 amino acids. V was trimmed by 4 bases and J by 8 bases, leaving 18 bases between them. This CDR3 is CASSPGQAGGEKLFF. CDR3 nucleotide sequence: TGTGCCAGCAGCCCTGGCCAGGCTGGGGGCGAAAAACTGTTTTTT.

V usage is TRBV18 and J usage is TRBJ2-5; 11 bases map to TRBD2. This CDR3 is built from 17 residues. V trimming: 5 bases; J trimming: 3 bases; junction bases outside the gene matches: 11. The germline gives CDR1 KGHSH, CDR2 LQKENI. CDR3 nucleotides: TGTGCCAGCTCATTCAAACCGGGACTAGCGGTCGAAGAGACCCAGTACTTC. This translates into CASSFKPGLAVEETQYF.

The rearrangement links TRBV9 to TRBJ2-2; D uncertain. This CDR3 is 16 amino acids long. Germline loops: CDR1 SGDLS, CDR2 YYNGEE. Between the trimmed V and J ends, which lost 0 bases and 5 bases, there was a span of 14 bases. This CDR3 is CASSVVRRARTGELFF. CDR3 coding DNA: TGTGCCAGCAGCGTAGTTCGAAGGGCGAGGACCGGGGAGCTGTTTTTT.

This clone was seen more than once but under ten times. The chain joins TRBV9 to TRBJ2-5; tentatively, D is TRBD1 (6 bases). V lost 3 bases and J 7 bases, leaving 16 bases between the germline ends. This CDR3 has 14 amino acids. Per the germline V gene, CDR1 is SGDLS and CDR2 is YYNGEE. This CDR3 is CASSASRGWATQYF. CDR3 DNA sequence: TGTGCCAGCAGCGCGAGCAGGGGATGGGCGACCCAGTACTTC.

This clone was observed a few times. The rearrangement uses TRBV15 and TRBJ2-1, with D possibly TRBD2 on 6 matching bases. The CDR3 totals 18 residues. The V gene lost 0 bases and the J gene lost 5 bases, with 20 bases spanning the gap. The germline V gene encodes CDR1 LNHNV and CDR2 YYDKDF (reference sequence). The CDR3 region is CATSRDPWAGTGDNEQFF. The CDR3 DNA reads as TGTGCCACCAGCAGAGATCCGTGGGCCGGGACTGGAGACAATGAGCAGTTCTTC.

This clone came up a few times. The V and J genes are TRBV6-6 and TRBJ2-5, with a weak D call TRBD1 (6 bases). The V end was cut by 6 bases, the J end by 1 base, with 15 bases between. Germline assignment: CDR1 MNHNY and CDR2 SVGAGI (reference sequence). The length of the CDR3 is 15 residues. Here the CDR3 reads CASSKIQGGQETQYF. The CDR3 coding sequence is TGTGCCAGCAGCAAAATTCAAGGGGGCCAAGAGACCCAGTACTTC.

The J gene is TRBJ2-7, the V gene TRBV28; 8 nucleotides match TRBD1. Germline V CDR1 and CDR2: MDHEN, SYDVKM. The trim removed 6 bases at V and 2 bases at J, leaving 6 bases unmatched. The CDR3 extends over 14 amino acids. CDR3 nucleotides: TGTGCCAGCAGAGAACAGGGGGTTGCCTACGAGCAGTACTTC. This gives the protein CASREQGVAYEQYF.

This clone occurred a few times. V usage is TRBV10-2 and J usage is TRBJ2-1; D is unclear. V dropped 2 bases and J dropped 0 bases, with 8 bases sitting between them. The V gene's germline CDR1 is WSHSY and CDR2 SAAADI. The CDR3 has 15 amino acids. DNA of the CDR3: TGCGCCAGCAGTGAGCGGCTGATCTCCTACAATGAGCAGTTCTTC. It translates to CASSERLISYNEQFF.

This sequence joins TRBV15 and TRBJ2-5, with 7 bases lining up with TRBD2. The CDR3 loop spans 14 amino acids. Germline V lookup: CDR1 LNHNV, CDR2 YYDKDF (reference sequence). V gave up 6 bases and J gave up 2 bases; unmatched junction bases: 6. CDR3 protein: CATSEGLVQETQYF. CDR3 coding DNA: TGTGCCACCAGTGAAGGACTAGTTCAAGAGACCCAGTACTTC. The full variable domain, with the rest looked up from reference TRBV15 and TRBJ2-5, is DAMVIQNPRYQVTQFGKPVTLSCSQTLNHNVMYWYQQKSSQAPKLLFHYYDKDFNNEADTPDNFQSRRPNTSFCFLDIRSPGLGDTAMYLCATSEGLVQETQYFGPGTRLLVL.

The rearrangement uses TRBV18 and TRBJ2-7; TRBD2 aligns across 8 bases. With V trimmed by 1 base and J by 7 bases, 9 bases remained unmatched. CDR1 KGHSH and CDR2 LQKENI come from the germline V gene. CDR3 length: 15 amino acids. The CDR3 DNA reads TGTGCCAGCTCACCACAGCCTAGCGGGTTGGGAGAGCAGTACTTC. Translation: CASSPQPSGLGEQYF.

A note on this clone: The identical CDR3 is also encoded by other nucleotide sequences in the sample. This chain links TRBV9 with TRBJ2-1; 9 bases line up with TRBD2. The CDR3 contains 14 residues. V trimming: 3 bases; J trimming: 4 bases; junction bases outside the gene matches: 2. The V gene's germline CDR1 is SGDLS and CDR2 YYNGEE. DNA for the CDR3: TGTGCCAGCAGCGCGACTAGCGGTTACAATGAGCAGTTCTTC. Translating gives CASSATSGYNEQFF.

This clone appeared a few times. V usage is TRBV5-1 and J usage is TRBJ2-7; D is unclear. CDR1 and CDR2 from the germline V gene are SGHRS and YFSETQ. Trimming stripped 1 base from V and 7 bases from J, with 12 bases between. The CDR3 runs to 13 residues. The CDR3 bases are TGCGCCAGCAGCTTGATGACGGACCAAGAGCAGTACTTC. Translated: CASSLMTDQEQYF.

This rearrangement joins TRBV19 to TRBJ2-1, with TRBD2 matching over 10 bases. Germline values: CDR1 LNHDA, CDR2 SQIVND (reference sequence). The CDR3 contains 15 residues. V trimming: 4 bases; J trimming: 9 bases; junction bases outside the gene matches: 9. In DNA form, the CDR3 reads TGTGCCAGTAGTACAAGCGGGAGGGCCAGGAGTGAGCAGTTCTTC. Translation gives CASSTSGRARSEQFF.

This clone has a handful of counts. The chain employs TRBV18 and TRBJ2-3; no firm D call. The CDR3 is 14 amino acids. The germline V and J ends were trimmed by 4 bases and 4 bases, with 12 bases remaining between them. In germline, CDR1 is KGHSH, CDR2 LQKENI. The CDR3 DNA reads as TGTGCCAGCTCACAGAATGGACCACCAGATACGCAGTATTTT. Protein product: CASSQNGPPDTQYF.

The CDR3 sequence is CSVTGRRIGPGYNEQFF. In DNA, the CDR3 is TGCAGCGTTACGGGCAGGAGGATAGGTCCTGGCTACAATGAGCAGTTCTTC. The V gene is TRBV29-1, the J gene TRBJ2-1, with D possibly TRBD2 on 5 matching bases. The V gene lost 5 bases and the J gene lost 3 bases, with 23 bases spanning the gap. The length of the CDR3 is 17 residues. Germline V gene lookup returns CDR1 SQVTM and CDR2 ANQGSEA.

This clone was observed a handful of times. V is TRBV29-1 and J is TRBJ2-2, with D tentatively TRBD2 (6 bases). V gave up 4 bases and J gave up 0 bases, with 9 bases separating them. This CDR3 comprises 14 residues. The V gene's germline CDR1 is SQVTM and CDR2 ANQGSEA. CDR3 DNA: TGCAGCGTTGCCGCGGGACCGAACACCGGGGAGCTGTTTTTT. Translating gives CSVAAGPNTGELFF.

The CDR3 region is CSGVTYTDTQYF. The CDR3 DNA reads TGCAGCGGTGTAACCTATACAGATACGCAGTATTTT. The chain recombines TRBV29-1 with TRBJ2-3; D not resolved. V was shortened by 7 bases and J by 3 bases, with 11 bases between the two germline ends. Germline CDR1 SQVTM, CDR2 ANQGSEA. This CDR3 contains 12 residues.

The chain uses TRBV9 and TRBJ2-1, with TRBD2 identical over 8 bases. Germline assignment: CDR1 SGDLS and CDR2 YYNGEE. Trimming at V came to 4 bases and at J to 7 bases, leaving 7 bases not matched to a gene. This CDR3 is built from 14 residues. CDR3: CASSFRAGVNEQFF. The CDR3 region has the DNA TGTGCCAGCAGCTTCCGAGCGGGAGTGAATGAGCAGTTCTTC.

The chain couples TRBV2 to TRBJ2-3; D gene ambiguous. The CDR3 length is 15 residues. CDR1 and CDR2 from the germline V gene are SNHLY and FYNNEI. The germline V and J ends were trimmed by 2 bases and 1 base, with 10 bases remaining between them. CDR3: CASSEQAVRTDTQYF. In DNA form, the CDR3 reads TGTGCCAGCAGTGAACAGGCAGTTCGCACAGATACGCAGTATTTT.

This clone showed up just a few times. The rearrangement joins TRBV19 to TRBJ2-1, with 9 bases that match TRBD1. V was clipped by 4 bases and J by 4 bases; unmatched bases: 2. The CDR3 contains 14 residues. The germline gives CDR1 LNHDA, CDR2 SQIVND (reference sequence). CDR3 in amino acids: CASSRGTGYNEQFF. CDR3 DNA sequence: TGTGCCAGTAGTAGGGGGACAGGGTACAATGAGCAGTTCTTC.

V and J are TRBV7-9 and TRBJ1-5, with D maybe TRBD1 (5 bases). This CDR3 is built from 14 residues. Between the trimmed V and J ends, which lost 2 bases and 3 bases, there was a span of 8 bases. Germline loops: CDR1 SEHNR, CDR2 FQNEAQ (reference sequence). The CDR3 nucleotides are TGTGCCAGCAGCTTAAATGGGGCCAATCAGCCCCAGCATTTT. It yields the protein CASSLNGANQPQHF.

V and J are TRBV7-8 and TRBJ2-2; D is perhaps TRBD2 (6 bases). V dropped 3 bases and J dropped 6 bases, with 17 bases sitting between them. The germline V gene has CDR1 SGHVS and CDR2 FQNEAQ. The CDR3 is 16 amino acids. The CDR3 bases are TGTGCCAGCAGCTTTGTTACTAGGCGGGGTTCCGGGGAGCTGTTTTTT. It encodes CASSFVTRRGSGELFF.

This clone is a singleton in its sample. This chain uses TRBV6-1 with TRBJ2-5; D gene uncertain. Trimming removed 2 bases at V and 7 bases at J, with 11 bases between. There are 13 residues in the CDR3. Germline values: CDR1 MNHNS, CDR2 SASEGT. CDR3 DNA: TGTGCCAGCAGTGAACTTACCACGGGGACCCAGTACTTC. It specifies CASSELTTGTQYF.

This sequence joins TRBV7-9 and TRBJ2-2, with a possible D match to TRBD2 (6 bases). The CDR3 is made up of 12 amino acids. The V and J ends lost 6 bases and 10 bases respectively, with 12 bases between them. Germline CDR1 is SEHNR and CDR2 is FQNEAQ (reference sequence). The CDR3 bases are TGTGCCAGCAGGGGAGGCCTGGAGGAGCTGTTTTTT. As protein: CASRGGLEELFF.

The chain joins TRBV21-1 to TRBJ2-7; the table names TRBD2, a call not compared with the DNA. TRBV21-1 is deemed a pseudogene. The CDR3 has 17 residues. CDR3 loop: CASSKALPGLAAYEQYF. In DNA, the CDR3 is TGTGCCAGCAGCAAAGCTCTACCGGGACTAGCGGCCTACGAGCAGTACTTC.

There are a few counts of this clone. V usage is TRBV18 and J usage is TRBJ2-5; no clear D. Trimming shortened V by 4 bases and J by 5 bases, and 11 bases separated the two germline ends. The CDR3 length is 13 residues. Per the germline V gene, CDR1 is KGHSH and CDR2 is LQKENI. CDR3 nucleotide sequence: TGTGCCAGCTCACGGGATAGATCCGAGACCCAGTACTTC. Its translation is CASSRDRSETQYF.

This chain joins TRBV7-2 and TRBJ2-5; D remains ambiguous. The CDR3 length is 14 residues. The germline V and J ends were trimmed by 4 bases and 5 bases, with 14 bases remaining between them. The V gene's germline CDR1 is SGHTA and CDR2 FQGNSA. CDR3 amino acids: CASSSWALRETQYF. The DNA for the CDR3 is TGTGCCAGCAGCTCTTGGGCTCTAAGGGAGACCCAGTACTTC. The variable domain in full, completed from reference TRBV7-2 and TRBJ2-5, reads GAGVSQSPSNKVTEKGKDVELRCDPISGHTALYWYRQSLGQGLEFLIYFQGNSAPDKSGLPSDRFSAERTGGSVSTLTIQRTQQEDSAVYLCASSSWALRETQYFGPGTRLLVL.